Below are 13 T cell receptor beta chains sequenced from a single sample in a study of radiation and T cells in renal cell carcinoma. This table comes from immunoSEQ multiplex PCR, and its TCRdb copy is limited to in-frame clones, with some not included. The data show about 130,000 clones, around 80% seen once. Time point of the sample: blood 2 weeks post-SBRT. Documented treatment: 15 Gy SBRT to primary tumor, nephrectomy 4 weeks later. Sample: blood, taken from a patient whose treatment included radiotherapy and nephrectomy. These receptors came from a man aged 45 to 65 with renal cell carcinoma.

J is TRBJ1-5 and V is TRBV7-9, with 7 bases that match TRBD1. CDR1 is SEHNR, CDR2 FQNEAQ, per germline (reference sequence). The CDR3 is 15 residues long. Trimming took 0 bases from V and 6 from J; bases not matched to a gene: 5. The CDR3 DNA follows: TGTGCCAGCAGCTTAGCGCCAGGGGGGAGTCAGCCCCAGCATTTT. This encodes CASSLAPGGSQPQHF.

J is TRBJ2-7 and V is TRBV2, with a tentative D call TRBD1 (6 bases). V was shortened by 3 bases and J by 6 bases, with 18 bases between the two germline ends. This CDR3 region has 15 residues. Germline V gene lookup returns CDR1 SNHLY and CDR2 FYNNEI. The DNA for the CDR3 is TGTGCCAGCAGTGAGTCGCCAGGGGCTGCCGGCGAGCAGTACTTC. Translating it yields CASSESPGAAGEQYF.

The chain combines TRBV18 with TRBJ1-6, with a possible D match to TRBD1 (6 bases). This CDR3 is 13 amino acids long. V was clipped by 2 bases and J by 8 bases, with 7 bases between them. The germline gives CDR1 KGHSH, CDR2 LQKENI. The CDR3 sequence is CASSPGGDSPLHF. The CDR3 nucleotides are TGTGCCAGCTCACCAGGGGGCGATTCACCCCTCCACTTT.

The gene calls are TRBV6-1 and TRBJ1-1; D not certain. The germline gives CDR1 MNHNS, CDR2 SASEGT. Trimming left V 7 bases short and J 0 bases short, with 9 bases between. The CDR3 is 13 amino acids. The CDR3 protein is CASMAGLNTEAFF. Written as DNA, the CDR3 is TGTGCCAGCATGGCGGGGTTGAACACTGAAGCTTTCTTT.

The rearrangement joins TRBV7-8 to TRBJ1-6, with D maybe TRBD1 (5 bases). Trimming cost V 5 bases and J 4 bases, with 12 bases left between them. This CDR3 comprises 15 residues. Germline CDR1 is SGHVS and CDR2 is FQNEAQ. The CDR3: CASSRTREYNSPLHF. DNA of the CDR3: TGTGCCAGCAGCCGGACAAGGGAGTATAATTCACCCCTCCACTTT. The full variable domain, its missing parts supplied by reference TRBV7-8 and TRBJ1-6, is GAGVSQSPRYKVAKRGQDVALRCDPISGHVSLFWYQQALGQGPEFLTYFQNEAQLDKSGLPSDRFFAERPEGSVSTLKIQRTQQEDSAVYLCASSRTREYNSPLHFGNGTRLTVT.

The V gene is TRBV9, the J gene TRBJ2-1, with a weak D call TRBD2 (6 bases). Germline V CDR1 and CDR2: SGDLS, YYNGEE. V was shortened by 3 bases and J by 0 bases, with 13 bases between the two germline ends. The CDR3 is 16 amino acids. CDR3 DNA sequence: TGTGCCAGCAGCGCCGCGGGACTTAGCTCCTACAATGAGCAGTTCTTC. The encoded protein is CASSAAGLSSYNEQFF.

The J gene is TRBJ2-3, the V gene TRBV5-1; D not resolved. Germline V lookup: CDR1 SGHRS, CDR2 YFSETQ. V was shortened by 3 bases and J by 3 bases, with 17 bases between the two germline ends. The CDR3 consists of 16 residues. DNA for the CDR3: TGCGCCAGCAGCTCCGGACCTGGGCTGAAAACAGATACGCAGTATTTT. Its protein is CASSSGPGLKTDTQYF.

The chain links TRBV4-3 to TRBJ2-2; no definite D call. V was trimmed by 4 bases and J by 6 bases, leaving 18 bases between them. CDR1 is LGHNA, CDR2 YSLEER, per germline. The CDR3 consists of 16 residues. The CDR3 region is CASSLRPRAESGELFF. CDR3 DNA: TGCGCCAGCAGCCTCCGTCCCCGGGCCGAATCCGGGGAGCTGTTTTTT.

The CDR3 DNA is TGTGCCAGCAGTTACTACGTTCCTCCTCCGAACAATGAGCAGTTCTTC. Protein: CASSYYVPPPNNEQFF. The V call is TRBV6-5, the J call TRBJ2-1; the D is unclear. The CDR3 has 16 amino acids. V lost 1 base, J lost 5 bases, and 15 bases lay in between. The germline CDR1 and CDR2 sequences are MNHEY and SVGAGI.

This chain connects TRBV4-3 to TRBJ2-1; the match to TRBD2 covers 10 bases. The germline V gene encodes CDR1 LGHNA and CDR2 YSLEER. The CDR3 has 15 amino acids. J was trimmed by 5 bases and V by 4 bases; bases with no gene match: 5. CDR3: CASSRERGGHNEQFF. The CDR3 nucleotides read TGCGCCAGCAGCCGAGAGCGGGGGGGGCACAATGAGCAGTTCTTC.

This chain joins TRBV5-8 and TRBJ1-1, with D perhaps TRBD1 (6 bases). V shed 7 bases and J shed 5 bases, with 12 bases lying between them. Germline V gene sequence: CDR1 SGHTS, CDR2 YDEGEE. There are 12 residues in the CDR3. CDR3 coding DNA: TGTGCCAGCCCAGGGGAGTGGACTGAAGCTTTCTTT. Translated, it gives CASPGEWTEAFF.

The chain combines TRBV5-6 with TRBJ2-3; D unclear. Trimming took off 0 bases at V and 0 bases at J, with 8 bases between the two ends. CDR3 length: 15 amino acids. CDR1 is SGHDT, CDR2 YYEEEE, per germline. The CDR3 region is CASSLEPDSTDTQYF. For the CDR3, the DNA is TGTGCCAGCAGCTTGGAACCAGATAGCACAGATACGCAGTATTTT.

This rearrangement joins TRBV9 to TRBJ1-5; perhaps TRBD1 as D (6 bases). The CDR3 contains 15 residues. Germline V CDR1 and CDR2: SGDLS, YYNGEE. The V and J ends lost 4 bases and 7 bases respectively, with 18 bases between them. CDR3 protein: CASSTHTGLGQPQHF. In DNA form, the CDR3 reads TGTGCCAGCAGCACCCATACAGGGCTGGGGCAGCCCCAGCATTTT.